This TCR beta chain was sequenced during a study of cytomegalovirus exposure and HLA in healthy donors. Overall study results and limits: Per published accounts, TCR beta sequences correctly predicted the HLA-A and HLA-B alleles of most subjects.

Comments on this clone: The antigen remains undetermined.

Amplification used 60 Vbeta primers and 13 Jbeta primers. This table comes from immunoSEQ multiplex PCR, and its TCRdb copy is limited to in-frame clones, with some not included. This table holds 130,000 or so clones, roughly 77% found once. This CDR3 contains 13 residues. Germline loops: CDR1 MNHEY, CDR2 SMNVEV (reference sequence). V lost 8 bases to trimming and J lost 3 bases, with 13 bases between them. The rearrangement uses TRBV27 and TRBJ1-2; no clear D gene. The receptor was isolated from a man between 18 and 35 years old in good health and CMV-seronegative. Sequenced: PBMCs. The CDR3 nucleotides are TGTGCCAGCGGGGAGGGTGGGTACTATGGCTACACCTTC. This encodes CASGEGGYYGYTF.